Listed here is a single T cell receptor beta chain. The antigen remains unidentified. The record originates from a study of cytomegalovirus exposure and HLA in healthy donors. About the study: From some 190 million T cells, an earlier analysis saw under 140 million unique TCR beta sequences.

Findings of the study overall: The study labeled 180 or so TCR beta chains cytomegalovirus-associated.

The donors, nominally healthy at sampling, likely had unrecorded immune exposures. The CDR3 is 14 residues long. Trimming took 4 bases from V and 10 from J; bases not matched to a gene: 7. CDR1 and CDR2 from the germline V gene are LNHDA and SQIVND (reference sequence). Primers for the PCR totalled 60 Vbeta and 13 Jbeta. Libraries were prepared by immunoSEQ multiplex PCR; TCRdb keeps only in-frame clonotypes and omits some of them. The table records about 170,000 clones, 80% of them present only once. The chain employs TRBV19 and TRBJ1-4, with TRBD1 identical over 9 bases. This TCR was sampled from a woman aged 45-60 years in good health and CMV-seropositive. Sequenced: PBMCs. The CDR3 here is CASSRDRESRKLFF. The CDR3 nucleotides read TGTGCCAGTAGTAGGGACAGGGAGTCACGAAAACTGTTTTTT.